Shown below are 22 T cell receptor beta chains from a single sample sequenced in a study of blood T cells in healthy people across ages (dated by TCRdb to about 2015). Receptors were amplified or captured by 5' RACE. Instrument used: Illumina HiSeq 2500. A second PCR of roughly 7 to 12 cycles was performed with a sample-barcoded 5' primer and a J-beta primer mix. TCRdb cleaned the public reads at Q25 with fastp, built clones with MiXCR and kept in-frame beta chains. CDR3 protein duplicates are merged, each entry listing the most common genes and DNA. Within this sample are hundreds of thousands of distinct CDR3 sequences, with more than 25% of them counted one time only. The top ten hold 17% of the sample. The sample taken for sequencing was blood. The receptor set was obtained from a woman over 75 in good health.

In this sample, this clonotype turned up many times. This sequence joins TRBV5-1 and TRBJ2-7; possible D gene TRBD1, 6 bases. The CDR3 is 16 residues long. V dropped 0 bases and J dropped 5 bases, with 18 bases sitting between them. Looked up from germline, CDR1 is SGHRS and CDR2 is YFSETQ. The CDR3, as DNA: TGCGCCAGCAGCTTGGGACTACAGGGTGCCGTGGACGAGCAGTACTTC. Its protein is CASSLGLQGAVDEQYF.

This clonotype appeared a single time. The rearrangement links TRBV29-1 to TRBJ1-2, with TRBD1 matching over 7 bases. The CDR3 extends over 13 amino acids. Looked up from germline, CDR1 is SQVTM and CDR2 is ANQGSEA. Trimming took 2 bases from V and 5 from J; bases not matched to a gene: 5. The CDR3 region is CSVERGRGYGYTF. The CDR3 DNA follows: TGCAGCGTTGAAAGGGGGCGCGGTTATGGCTACACCTTC.

This clonotype was counted between two and nine times. The V call is TRBV11-2, the J call TRBJ1-2; perhaps TRBD1 as D (6 bases). Germline CDR1 reads SGHAT; CDR2 reads FQNNGV. V was cut by 4 bases and J by 4 bases, with 19 bases left in between. The length of the CDR3 is 16 residues. CDR3 nucleotides: TGTGCCAGCAGCTCTTACGGGGGGGCTGGAGGCTATGGCTACACCTTC. It is translated as CASSSYGGAGGYGYTF.

Details on this clonotype: Germline is not matched at one junction end, which may reflect a read error. This rearrangement joins TRBV2 to TRBJ2-3; the match to TRBD2 covers 15 bases. The CDR3 runs to 16 residues. Germline CDR1 SNHLY, CDR2 FYNNEI. DNA of the CDR3: TGTGCCAGCACCCCGGGGACTAGCGGGGGGCCAGATACACAGTATTTT. Its translation: CASTPGTSGGPDTQYF.

The table lists this clonotype with many counts. This chain links TRBV2 with TRBJ1-2; TRBD1 agrees at 7 bases. With 6 bases clipped from V and 4 bases from J, the junction kept 5 bases outside the gene matches. The CDR3 is 13 amino acids. Germline CDR1 and CDR2: SNHLY and FYNNEI. The CDR3 reads CASREGQSYGYTF. As DNA, the CDR3 is TGTGCCAGCAGAGAGGGACAGAGCTATGGCTACACCTTC.

This clonotype was counted ten times or more. The chain employs TRBV29-1 and TRBJ2-3, with 9 bases that match TRBD2. Germline V CDR1 and CDR2: SQVTM, ANQGSEA. V dropped 7 bases and J dropped 6; count of bases not matched to a gene: 8. This CDR3 spans 13 amino acids. CDR3 amino acids: CSARRGGRDTQYF. CDR3 sequence (DNA): TGCAGCGCACGGCGGGGGGGCCGGGATACGCAGTATTTT.

On this clonotype: Possible read error: a much larger clone is one base away. The chain couples TRBV27 to TRBJ1-6; D is unclear. CDR1 and CDR2 from the germline V gene are MNHEY and SMNVEV (reference sequence). The CDR3 consists of 13 residues. The DNA for the CDR3 is TGTGCCAGCAGTTCCCGCCTAGGTTCACCCCCCCACTTT. Protein: CASSSRLGSPPHF.

The genes are TRBV9 and TRBJ2-7; D is undetermined. V gave up 0 bases and J gave up 0 bases, with 13 bases separating them. The CDR3 runs 16 residues. Germline V gene lookup returns CDR1 SGDLS and CDR2 YYNGEE. CDR3 coding DNA: TGTGCCAGCAGCGTAGCAAAGGTCCGCCGCTCCTACGAGCAGTACTTC. Protein sequence: CASSVAKVRRSYEQYF.

This clonotype occurred many times. The genes are TRBV20-1 and TRBJ2-7, with 12 bases matching TRBD2. Germline V gene sequence: CDR1 DFQATT, CDR2 SNEGSKA (reference sequence). V dropped 2 bases and J dropped 1; count of bases not matched to a gene: 3. The CDR3 sequence is 15 residues long. The CDR3 protein is CSARQLAGGSYEQYF. In DNA, the CDR3 is TGCAGTGCTAGACAACTAGCGGGGGGATCCTACGAGCAGTACTTC.

In this sample, this clonotype turned up many times. The CDR3: CASSWGLDRRLSDLLNTEAFF. CDR3 nucleotides: TGTGCCAGCAGCTGGGGCTTGGACAGGCGGCTTAGCGATCTCTTGAACACTGAAGCTTTCTTT. The rearrangement joins TRBV11-2 to TRBJ1-1; 7 nucleotides agree with TRBD1. The length of the CDR3 is 21 residues. Germline V gives CDR1 SGHAT, CDR2 FQNNGV. Germline trimming cut 4 bases from V and 0 bases from J; bases unmatched to any gene: 23.

This clonotype was counted only a few times. The V and J genes are TRBV20-1 and TRBJ1-5, with a tentative D call TRBD1 (6 bases). V was cut by 3 bases and J by 4 bases, with 16 bases left in between. The CDR3 is 15 residues long. Germline assignment: CDR1 DFQATT and CDR2 SNEGSKA (reference sequence). CDR3 protein: CSASGGQLLNQPQHF. In nucleotides, the CDR3 is TGCAGTGCTAGTGGTGGACAGCTGCTTAATCAGCCCCAGCATTTT.

The chain recombines TRBV11-2 with TRBJ2-2; no definite D call. The ends were cut back, 3 bases at V and 4 bases at J, with 30 bases in the middle. Germline CDR1 SGHAT, CDR2 FQNNGV. This CDR3 has 21 amino acids. The CDR3 nucleotides are TGTGCCAGCAGCTTTTCCACTTACCCTACCGGTCCTGCGGAAGCCACCGGGGAGCTGTTTTTT. It codes for CASSFSTYPTGPAEATGELFF.

In its sample, this clonotype was seen a few times. V gene TRBV27 combines with J gene TRBJ2-7, with D possibly TRBD1 on 6 matching bases. V was clipped by 5 bases and J by 2 bases, with 13 bases between them. This CDR3 contains 14 residues. Germline V gives CDR1 MNHEY, CDR2 SMNVEV (reference sequence). Here the CDR3 DNA reads TGTGCCAGCAGTGCCTCCAGGGGCCCCTACGAGCAGTACTTC. It yields the protein CASSASRGPYEQYF.

The rearrangement uses TRBV6-4 and TRBJ1-2, with a weak D call TRBD1 (5 bases). Germline CDR1 and CDR2: MRHNA and SNTAGT. Trimming took 5 bases from V and 0 from J, leaving 10 bases between them. This CDR3 comprises 14 residues. The CDR3 here is CASSPAGTNYGYTF. The CDR3 coding sequence is TGTGCCAGCAGTCCGGCAGGGACTAACTATGGCTACACCTTC.

The gene calls are TRBV7-2 and TRBJ1-5, with 7 bases that match TRBD1. This CDR3 has 16 amino acids. Germline V gives CDR1 SGHTA, CDR2 FQGNSA. V was pared by 5 bases and J by 0 bases, with 7 bases of the junction left unmatched. CDR3 nucleotide sequence: TGTGCCAGCAGCCCGTGGACAGGACCTAGCAATCAGCCCCAGCATTTT. Protein sequence: CASSPWTGPSNQPQHF.

This clonotype occurred many times. The chain uses TRBV15 and TRBJ2-5; maybe TRBD2 (5 bases). The CDR3 consists of 14 residues. V was clipped by 1 base and J by 4 bases, with 10 bases between them. CDR1 and CDR2 from the germline V gene are LNHNV and YYDKDF (reference sequence). CDR3 in DNA: TGTGCCACCAGCAGAGCCCAAGAGGGAGAGACCCAGTACTTC. Translation gives CATSRAQEGETQYF.

As concerns this clonotype: One junction end disagrees with the germline gene, perhaps due to a read error. The chain has TRBV7-2 and TRBJ2-6; possibly TRBD1 or TRBD2 for D (5 bases each). Per the germline V gene, CDR1 is SGHTA and CDR2 is FQGNSA. The CDR3 spans 15 residues. CDR3 protein: CASSLSGLGANVRTF. DNA of the CDR3: TGTGCCAGCAGCTTGAGTGGGCTTGGGGCCAACGTCCGGACTTTT.

This chain uses TRBV5-1 with TRBJ2-1, with TRBD2 identical over 8 bases. The CDR3 sequence is 16 residues long. CDR1 is SGHRS and CDR2 is YFSETQ in the germline V gene. V trimming: 2 bases; J trimming: 6 bases; junction bases outside the gene matches: 10. The CDR3 DNA follows: TGCGCCAGCAGCTTCACACGTGGGACTAGGCTCAATGAGCAGTTCTTC. It translates to CASSFTRGTRLNEQFF.

In its sample, this clonotype was seen once. A single base separates this from a much larger clone, so it may be a read error. The final CDR3 position lacks the conserved phenylalanine or tryptophan, pointing to a likely read error. The chain carries TRBV3-1 and TRBJ2-6; D is ambiguous. V lost 1 base and J 0 bases, leaving 7 bases between the germline ends. Germline V gives CDR1 LGHDT, CDR2 YNNKEL (reference sequence). The CDR3 spans 16 residues. The CDR3 DNA is TGTGCCAGCAGCCAAGTCCCTAGCTCTGGGGCCAACGTCCTGACTGTC. Its protein product is CASSQVPSSGANVLTV.

J is TRBJ1-1 and V is TRBV9, with TRBD1 identical over 8 bases. After removal of 3 bases from V and 11 bases from J, the junction contained 6 bases not matched to a gene. CDR3 length equals 12 residues. The V gene's germline CDR1 is SGDLS and CDR2 YYNGEE. The CDR3 DNA reads as TGTGCCAGCAGCGATCTGACAGGGGTTGCTTTCTTT. Amino acid sequence: CASSDLTGVAFF. Variable domain in full (rest from reference TRBV9 and TRBJ1-1): DSGVTQTPKHLITATGQRVTLRCSPRSGDLSVYWYQQSLDQGLQFLIQYYNGEERAKGNILERFSAQQFPDLHSELNLSSLELGDSALYFCASSDLTGVAFFGQGTRLTVV.

Written as DNA, the CDR3 is TGTGCCAGCAGTGACCCTCAGCCCCAGCATTTT. Translating gives CASSDPQPQHF. The chain carries TRBV2 and TRBJ1-5; no clear D. V was trimmed by 3 bases and J by 6 bases, leaving 3 bases between them. The germline gives CDR1 SNHLY, CDR2 FYNNEI. The CDR3 consists of 11 residues.

This clonotype was recorded at least ten times. The chain links TRBV6-2 or TRBV6-3 to TRBJ2-7; D is unclear. The CDR3 is 14 residues long. Trimming left V 6 bases short and J 3 bases short, with 15 bases between. Germline CDR1 reads MNHEY; CDR2 reads SVGEGT. The CDR3: CASSPPRGSYEQYF. The CDR3 region has the DNA TGTGCCAGCAGCCCCCCGAGAGGAAGCTACGAGCAGTACTTC.